These 8 T cell receptor beta chains were all obtained from the same sample, sequenced in a study of T cells in Graves' hyperthyroidism and ophthalmopathy (dated by TCRdb to about 2019). Preparation of the library involved multiplex PCR. Sequencer: Illumina HiSeq 2000. TCR beta CDR3 regions were amplified from RNA transcripts. A first-round RT-PCR of the TCR CDR3 used the HTBI primer set with the Qiagen OneStep RT-PCR kit. TCRdb reprocessing: public reads trimmed at Q25 with fastp, clones called with MiXCR, in-frame beta chains kept. Under each unique CDR3 protein, matching rows form one entry showing the most common genes and DNA. This sample has hundreds of thousands of distinct CDR3 sequences in its table, and roughly 17% of those were observed once. The ten most abundant clones make up about 18% of the sample. Sequences were obtained from blood. The origin of the receptors is a woman younger than 35 with Graves' hyperthyroidism.

The rearrangement uses TRBV6-1 and TRBJ2-5, with 11 positions matching TRBD2. The germline V gene has CDR1 MNHNS and CDR2 SASEGT. V lost 6 bases and J lost 7; bases outside the gene matches: 7. The CDR3 runs 14 residues. CDR3 DNA sequence: TGTGCCAGCAGCACTAGCGGGGGCCCGGGGACCCAGTACTTC. As protein: CASSTSGGPGTQYF.

This clonotype has a handful of counts. The rearrangement joins TRBV12-3 or TRBV12-4 to TRBJ1-3; D remains ambiguous. The V gene lost 0 bases and the J gene lost 3 bases, with 3 bases spanning the gap. This CDR3 has 13 residues. CDR3 DNA sequence: TGTGCCAGCAGTTTAGCCATTGGAAACACCATATATTTT. Translated: CASSLAIGNTIYF.

Concerning this clonotype itself: Likely a read error: the CDR3 ends without its conserved phenylalanine or tryptophan. This chain connects TRBV27 to TRBJ2-7; D is perhaps TRBD1 (6 bases). V was cut by 8 bases and J by 1 base, with 15 bases left in between. This CDR3 spans 14 amino acids. CDR1 is MNHEY, CDR2 SMNVEV, per germline (reference sequence). In nucleotides, the CDR3 is TGTGCCAGCGGTGACCGGGACAAGTCCTACGAGCAGTACCTC. It specifies CASGDRDKSYEQYL.

This clonotype came up many times. This chain joins TRBV20-1 and TRBJ1-2; 8 bases are a match to TRBD1. Germline values: CDR1 DFQATT, CDR2 SNEGSKA (reference sequence). Losses at the gene ends were 6 bases for V and 5 bases for J; bases not matched to a gene: 17. The CDR3 runs 16 residues. The CDR3 sequence is CSAYNSLRTGPYGYTF. In DNA, the CDR3 is TGCAGTGCCTATAATAGCCTGCGGACAGGGCCGTATGGCTACACCTTC.

This clonotype showed up many times. This chain connects TRBV5-1 to TRBJ2-7; 9 bases are shared with TRBD1. The ends lost 0 bases at V and 4 bases at J; junction bases unmatched: 5. CDR3 size: 15 residues. From germline, CDR1 is SGHRS and CDR2 YFSETQ. CDR3 nucleotides: TGCGCCAGCAGCTTGGTTCGGGACAGGGTGTACGAGCAGTACTTC. Its translation: CASSLVRDRVYEQYF.

The V gene is TRBV28, the J gene TRBJ1-3; 7 nucleotides align to TRBD1. Germline CDR1 reads MDHEN; CDR2 reads SYDVKM. The CDR3 is 16 residues long. V was pared by 3 bases and J by 0 bases, with 5 bases of the junction left unmatched. The CDR3 nucleotides read TGTGCCAGCAGTTTGGCGCAGGGGGTCTCTGGAAACACCATATATTTT. Residues: CASSLAQGVSGNTIYF.

The sample holds many counts of this clonotype. V and J are TRBV27 and TRBJ2-1; 7 bases align to TRBD1. This CDR3 contains 16 residues. Germline-derived CDR1 and CDR2 are MNHEY and SMNVEV (reference sequence). With V trimmed by 5 bases and J by 9 bases, 16 bases remained unmatched. As DNA, the CDR3 is TGTGCCAGCAGTATCCAAACGGGACAGCTAGCTATTGAGCAGTTCTTC. The encoded protein is CASSIQTGQLAIEQFF.

At least ten counts were recorded for this clonotype. This CDR3 reads CATSDPRRAYNEQFF. CDR3 bases: TGTGCCACCAGTGATCCCCGCAGGGCCTACAATGAGCAGTTCTTC. V usage is TRBV24-1 and J usage is TRBJ2-1; the D gene is possibly TRBD1 (5 bases). Trimming cost V 3 bases and J 2 bases, with 10 bases left between them. The CDR3 length is 15 residues. CDR1 is KGHDR and CDR2 is SFDVKD in the germline V gene.